These T cell receptor beta chains were read from a single sample in a study of T cells after yellow fever vaccination. Via MiXCR, TCRdb re-called the 5' RACE reads, giving one row per CDR3 protein. The sample consists of approximately 610,000 distinct CDR3 sequences, less than 20% of them appearing once. The sample here was PBMCs, taken more than 4 days after the first yellow fever vaccination. The receptor set was obtained from a man between 18 and 29 years old who received the YFV17D yellow fever vaccine. Both conserved end residues are part of each CDR3. A D gene is named only where the DNA matches it firmly. Not every row has a clone size; where given, it reads once, few, many or a size class.

. | . | TRBJ1-1 | TRBV6-5 | TGTGCCAGCAGTTTAGGACATAATGGAGACACTGAAGCTTTCTTT | CASSLGHNGDTEAFF
. | TRBD2 | TRBJ2-3 | TRBV29-1 | TGCAGCGTTGAAGATCGGATGATTCCTAGAGCGGGGGACACAGATACGCAGTATTTT | CSVEDRMIPRAGDTDTQYF
. | . | TRBJ2-5 | TRBV24-1 | TGTGCCACCAGTCGAAGGGACCAAGAGACCCAGTACTTC | CATSRRDQETQYF
. | . | TRBJ1-1 | TRBV12-3/TRBV12-4 | TGTGCCAGCAGTTTTTCCGACTGGGACACTGAAGCTTTCTTT | CASSFSDWDTEAFF
many | TRBD1 | TRBJ2-5 | TRBV9 | TGTGCCAGCAGCTCTAACCGCGGGACAGGGGTAGAGACCCAGTACTTC | CASSSNRGTGVETQYF
. | TRBD2 | TRBJ2-7 | TRBV6-2/TRBV6-3 | TGTGCCAGCAGACCCAAACCGGGACTAGCGTCTTACGAGCAGTACTTC | CASRPKPGLASYEQYF
few | . | TRBJ2-7 | TRBV11-2 | TGTGCCAGCAGCTTAGTGAAATCTGGAACTTTCTTTCACTCCTACGAGCAGTACTTC | CASSLVKSGTFFHSYEQYF
. | . | TRBJ2-2 | TRBV6-1 | TGTGCCAGCAGCCAAAACGCTGGGTCCCGGACCGGGGAGCTGTTTTTT | CASSQNAGSRTGELFF
. | . | TRBJ2-2 | TRBV5-1 | TGCGCCAGCAGCCCTCGAGAGGGGGCCGGGGAGCTGTTTTTT | CASSPREGAGELFF
few | . | TRBJ2-1 | TRBV5-8 | TGTGCCAGCAGAGCGATCGGGACACGGTCCAATGAGCAGTTCTTC | CASRAIGTRSNEQFF
. | TRBD1 | TRBJ2-2 | TRBV7-6 | TGTGCCAGCAGCTTAGCCCGAGGGGGCACCGGGGAGCAGTTTTTT | CASSLARGGTGEQFF
many | TRBD2 | TRBJ2-1 | TRBV7-3 | TGTGCCAGCAGCTCTGAGCGGGGCTACAATGAGCAGTTCTTC | CASSSERGYNEQFF
few | . | TRBJ1-1 | TRBV7-9 | TGTGCCAGCAGCTCCGACTGGCAGGGGACGGTTGAAGCTTTCTTT | CASSSDWQGTVEAFF
. | TRBD1 | TRBJ1-2 | TRBV7-2 | TGTGCCAGCAGCTTAGTGGCTACAGGGGCGGGTGGCTACACCTTC | CASSLVATGAGGYTF
many | . | TRBJ2-7 | TRBV6-2/TRBV6-3 | TGTGCCAGCAGTCCAACCCCCGGGGGCCTCTACGAGCAGTACTTC | CASSPTPGGLYEQYF
few | TRBD2 | TRBJ2-7 | TRBV4-2 | TGTGCCAGCAGCCAAGCTAGCGGGGAGGTCTACGAGCAGTACTTC | CASSQASGEVYEQYF
few | . | TRBJ1-3 | TRBV5-1 | TGCGCCAGCAGCTTTGGCATCTCTGGAAACACCATATATTTT | CASSFGISGNTIYF
few | . | TRBJ2-2 | TRBV6-2/TRBV6-3 | TGTGCCACCGGGACCGCCTTCCCCGGGGAGCTGTTTTTT | CATGTAFPGELFF
few | TRBD2 | TRBJ2-5 | TRBV20-1 | TGCAGTGCTAGACAGACTAGCGGGGGGCCCAGGCGAAAAGAGACCCAGTACTTC | CSARQTSGGPRRKETQYF
. | TRBD2 | TRBJ2-3 | TRBV7-2 | TGTGCCAGCAGATTTACGGGGGGGCGGTCGACAGATACGCAGTATTTT | CASRFTGGRSTDTQYF
. | TRBD1 | TRBJ2-3 | TRBV12-3/TRBV12-4 | TGTGCCAGCAGTTTAGAGAGACAGGGGGCCGAAGATACGCAGTATTTT | CASSLERQGAEDTQYF
few | . | TRBJ2-1 | TRBV10-3 | TGTGCCATCAGTGAGTCTGGGATTCCTTCCTACAATGAGCAGTTCTTC | CAISESGIPSYNEQFF
few | . | TRBJ1-5 | TRBV5-1 | TGCGCCAGCAGCCCCCTTGGGGGATATCAGCCCCAGCATTTT | CASSPLGGYQPQHF
. | . | TRBJ2-5 | TRBV7-6 | TGTGCCAGCAGCCCCCGGGGGTCGGCGGAGACCCAGTACTTC | CASSPRGSAETQYF
few | . | TRBJ2-1 | TRBV10-3 | TGTGCCATCAGTGAGTCGGGGGGCGGGTTGTCCTACAATGAGCAGTTCTTC | CAISESGGGLSYNEQFF
. | . | TRBJ2-1 | TRBV24-1 | TGTGCCACCAGTGCCTACAATGAGCAGTTCTTC | CATSAYNEQFF
. | . | TRBJ1-1 | TRBV4-1 | TGCGCCAGCAGCCAAGAGGGGGCGATAAACACTGAAGCTTTCTTT | CASSQEGAINTEAFF
few | . | TRBJ1-4 | TRBV7-9 | TGTGCCAGCAGCTCCATTAGGGGCCCTCGGGCCCCATTT | CASSSIRGPRAPF
few | TRBD2 | TRBJ2-5 | TRBV12-3/TRBV12-4 | TGTGCCAGCAGCCCCGGCCTAGCGGGGGGGCCCAGGGAGACCCAGTACTTC | CASSPGLAGGPRETQYF
many | . | TRBJ2-5 | TRBV5-1 | TGTGCCAGCAGCGTAGAGGAGACCCAGTACTTC | CASSVEETQYF
. | . | TRBJ1-1 | TRBV4-3 | TGCGCCAGCAGCCTCACCGGGGAGGACACTGAAGCTTTCTTT | CASSLTGEDTEAFF
. | . | TRBJ2-7 | TRBV6-1 | TGTGCCAGCAGTGAGGCTAACGAGCAGTACTTC | CASSEANEQYF
. | . | TRBJ1-3 | TRBV7-9 | TGTGCCAGCAGCTTACGGACGCCGTCTGGAAACACCATATATTTT | CASSLRTPSGNTIYF
few | . | TRBJ1-4 | TRBV5-6 | TGTGCCAGCAGCTCAGGGGCGGGGGTCGATGAAAAACTGTTTTTT | CASSSGAGVDEKLFF
many | . | TRBJ1-1 | TRBV29-1 | TGCAGCGGCTACAGGGTTAGGACTGAAGCTTTCTTT | CSGYRVRTEAFF